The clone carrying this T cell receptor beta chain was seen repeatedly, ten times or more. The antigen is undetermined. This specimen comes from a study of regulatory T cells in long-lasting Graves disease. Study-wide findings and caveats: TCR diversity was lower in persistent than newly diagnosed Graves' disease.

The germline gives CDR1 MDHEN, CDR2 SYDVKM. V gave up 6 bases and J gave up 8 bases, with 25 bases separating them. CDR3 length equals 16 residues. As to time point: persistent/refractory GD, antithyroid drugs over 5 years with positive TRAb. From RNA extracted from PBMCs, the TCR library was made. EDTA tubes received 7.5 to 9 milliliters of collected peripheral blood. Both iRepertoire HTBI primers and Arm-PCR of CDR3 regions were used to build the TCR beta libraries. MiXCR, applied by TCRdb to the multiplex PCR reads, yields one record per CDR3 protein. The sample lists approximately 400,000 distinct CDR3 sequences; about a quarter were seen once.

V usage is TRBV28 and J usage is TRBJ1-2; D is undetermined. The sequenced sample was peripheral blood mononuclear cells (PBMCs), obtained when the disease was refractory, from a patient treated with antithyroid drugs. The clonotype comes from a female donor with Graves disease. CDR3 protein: CASSPITLISSGGYTF. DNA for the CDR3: TGTGCCAGCAGCCCTATCACCCTTATCTCCTCCGGCGGCTACACCTTC.